This entry lists 15 T cell receptor beta chains sequenced from one sample in a study of early T cells in non-severe SARS-CoV-2 infection. One entry per CDR3 protein, called by TCRdb with MiXCR from the 5' RACE reads. Of more than 55,000 distinct CDR3 sequences in the sample, 13% are singletons; the top ten hold around 4.5%. The sample comprised whole blood. Source of these receptors: an adult who was a healthcare worker with PCR-confirmed SARS-CoV-2 infection or an uninfected control (not recorded which).

The chain has TRBV6-1 and TRBJ2-2; TRBD2 matches 8 bases. The CDR3 length is 16 residues. With V trimmed by 3 bases and J by 4 bases, 7 bases remained unmatched. Germline values: CDR1 MNHNS, CDR2 SASEGT. CDR3 bases: TGTGCCAGCAGTGACTATTCTCTAGCGGGCACCGGGGAGCTGTTTTTT. Amino acids: CASSDYSLAGTGELFF.

This clonotype was counted a few times. The chain recombines TRBV12-3 or TRBV12-4 with TRBJ2-1, with TRBD2 as a possible D gene (6 bases). Between the trimmed V and J ends, which lost 4 bases and 9 bases, there was a span of 13 bases. This CDR3 is built from 13 residues. Here the CDR3 DNA reads TGTGCCAGCAGTTCACGGGGGACGGGTGAGCAGTTCTTC. Translated, it gives CASSSRGTGEQFF.

The chain employs TRBV10-3 and TRBJ1-1; 7 bases align to TRBD1. This CDR3 is built from 14 residues. The germline V gene encodes CDR1 ENHRY and CDR2 SYGVKD. V was pared by 6 bases and J by 3 bases, with 7 bases of the junction left unmatched. This CDR3 is CAIRVRDSYTEAFF. CDR3 nucleotide sequence: TGTGCCATCAGGGTCCGGGACAGTTACACTGAAGCTTTCTTT.

In its sample, this clonotype was seen many times. The chain combines TRBV11-2 with TRBJ1-6, with 7 bases lining up with TRBD1. The trim removed 5 bases at V and 6 bases at J, leaving 7 bases unmatched. Germline V gives CDR1 SGHAT, CDR2 FQNNGV. CDR3 length equals 15 residues. The CDR3: CASSDYRGLNSPLHF. The CDR3 coding sequence is TGTGCCAGCAGCGATTACAGGGGACTTAATTCACCCCTCCACTTT.

This clonotype appeared many times. The CDR3 is CSARDPGQGNTGELFF. The CDR3 DNA reads TGCAGTGCTAGAGACCCCGGACAGGGAAACACCGGGGAGCTGTTTTTT. This chain connects TRBV20-1 to TRBJ2-2; 8 bases are shared with TRBD1. CDR3 length: 16 amino acids. V shed 0 bases and J 2 bases; nucleotides not matched to a gene: 5. The germline gives CDR1 DFQATT, CDR2 SNEGSKA (reference sequence).

This clonotype has only a few counts. This chain links TRBV7-9 with TRBJ2-1; tentative D call: TRBD1 (6 bases). The V end lost 4 bases, the J end lost 4 bases, and 17 bases lay between the germline ends. This CDR3 region has 16 residues. CDR1 and CDR2 (germline): SEHNR, FQNEAQ (reference sequence). The CDR3 protein is CASSSFDRTQYNEQFF. CDR3 nucleotides: TGTGCCAGCAGCTCCTTCGACAGGACCCAATACAATGAGCAGTTCTTC.

There are many counts of this clonotype. This chain links TRBV7-9 with TRBJ1-1; unclear D gene. The CDR3 contains 13 residues. Trimming shortened V by 0 bases and J by 6 bases, and 8 bases separated the two germline ends. CDR1 and CDR2 from the germline V gene are SEHNR and FQNEAQ (reference sequence). CDR3 DNA sequence: TGTGCCAGCAGCTTAGCAGGGTACGCTGAAGCTTTCTTT. It translates to CASSLAGYAEAFF.

This clonotype was seen a handful of times. The chain has TRBV9 and TRBJ2-5, with D tentatively TRBD2 (5 bases). The V end lost 2 bases, the J end lost 5 bases, and 10 bases lay between the germline ends. The CDR3 is 13 residues long. CDR1 SGDLS and CDR2 YYNGEE come from the germline V gene. The CDR3 bases are TGTGCCAGCAGCGTGGACTCCTGGGAGACCCAGTACTTC. This encodes CASSVDSWETQYF.

As to this clonotype: One end of the junction varies from germline; a read error may be responsible. The chain is built from TRBV10-1 and TRBJ2-7; D is unclear. The CDR3 covers 11 residues. The germline gives CDR1 WNHNN, CDR2 SYGVQD (reference sequence). The CDR3, as DNA: TGCGCCAGCAGTGAGTCATGGCGGACCTGCTTC. This translates into CASSESWRTCF.

The chain combines TRBV6-6 with TRBJ2-3; D unresolved. There are 13 residues in the CDR3. Germline V gives CDR1 MNHNY, CDR2 SVGAGI (reference sequence). Trimming took off 8 bases at V and 4 bases at J, with 13 bases between the two ends. The CDR3 is CASGDVRADTQYF. The CDR3 DNA follows: TGTGCCAGCGGGGATGTTCGGGCAGATACGCAGTATTTT.

This clonotype appeared many times. The rearrangement uses TRBV19 and TRBJ1-2; 8 positions match TRBD1. J gave up 3 bases and V 9 bases, and 12 bases lay outside the gene matches. Germline lookup yields CDR1 LNHDA and CDR2 SQIVND (reference sequence). The CDR3 loop spans 15 amino acids. The CDR3: CASDPTGDNDYGYTF. CDR3 DNA sequence: TGTGCCAGCGACCCGACAGGGGATAATGACTATGGCTACACCTTC.

This clonotype was detected many times. The CDR3 DNA is TGCAGTGCTTCCCTGGGACTAGCGGGGGGGACAGATACGCAGTATTTT. Translation gives CSASLGLAGGTDTQYF. This rearrangement joins TRBV20-1 to TRBJ2-3; 16 bases agree with TRBD2. CDR3 length: 16 amino acids. Trimming took 5 bases from V and 3 from J; bases not matched to a gene: 5. The germline V gene encodes CDR1 DFQATT and CDR2 SNEGSKA (reference sequence).

Many counts were recorded for this clonotype. The chain couples TRBV19 to TRBJ1-2; unclear D gene. V gave up 3 bases and J gave up 6 bases, with 11 bases separating them. The length of the CDR3 is 13 residues. Germline V lookup: CDR1 LNHDA, CDR2 SQIVND (reference sequence). CDR3 in DNA: TGTGCCAGTAGTATCACGGGTCTGGATGGCTACACCTTC. Its translation is CASSITGLDGYTF.

This clonotype appeared a few times. This chain joins TRBV27 and TRBJ1-5, with D perhaps matching TRBD1 (6 bases). CDR3 length: 14 residues. Germline CDR1 is MNHEY and CDR2 is SMNVEV (reference sequence). Trimming left V 8 bases short and J 5 bases short, with 16 bases between. In DNA form, the CDR3 reads TGTGCCAGCCAAGGAGGGGGAAGACATCAGCCCCAGCATTTT. This sequence encodes CASQGGGRHQPQHF.

This clonotype occurred many times. The V call is TRBV11-2, the J call TRBJ2-7; TRBD1 is a possible D gene (6 bases). The V gene's germline CDR1 is SGHAT and CDR2 FQNNGV. This CDR3 has 16 amino acids. Trimming removed 3 bases at V and 4 bases at J, with 19 bases between. The CDR3 DNA reads TGTGCCAGCAGCTTCGGTGCCGGGACACTCACTTACGAGCAGTACTTC. Residues: CASSFGAGTLTYEQYF. The variable domain in full, with the rest retrieved from reference TRBV11-2 and TRBJ2-7, is EAGVAQSPRYKIIEKRQSVAFWCNPISGHATLYWYQQILGQGPKLLIQFQNNGVVDDSQLPKDRFSAERLKGVDSTLKIQPAKLEDSAVYLCASSFGAGTLTYEQYFGPGTRLTVT.